The clone carrying this T cell receptor (beta chain) showed up many times. Its antigen is as yet unknown. The CDR3 end falls 3 residues outside the read, so it is completed with the germline J gene. The sample is drawn from a study of T cell clonality in common variable immunodeficiency. Notes on the study in general: The cause of increased CVID clonality remains unclear without subpopulation sequencing.

Sequencing used immunoSEQ multiplex PCR; TCRdb keeps in-frame clones, though not all of them. The sample includes approximately 34,000 clones, none of them occurring once. After removal of 2 bases from V and 1 base from J, the junction contained 7 bases not matched to a gene. Per the germline V gene, CDR1 is ENHRY and CDR2 is SYGVKD. The CDR3 runs to 16 residues. This receptor was taken from a person between 18 and 75 years old in good health. The sequencing input was peripheral blood mononuclear cells. This sequence joins TRBV10-3 and TRBJ2-7; 8 bases agree with TRBD2. CDR3: CAISEDPGLGSYEQYF. The covered CDR3 bases are TGTGCCATCAGTGAGGACCCGGGACTAGGATCCTACGAG.